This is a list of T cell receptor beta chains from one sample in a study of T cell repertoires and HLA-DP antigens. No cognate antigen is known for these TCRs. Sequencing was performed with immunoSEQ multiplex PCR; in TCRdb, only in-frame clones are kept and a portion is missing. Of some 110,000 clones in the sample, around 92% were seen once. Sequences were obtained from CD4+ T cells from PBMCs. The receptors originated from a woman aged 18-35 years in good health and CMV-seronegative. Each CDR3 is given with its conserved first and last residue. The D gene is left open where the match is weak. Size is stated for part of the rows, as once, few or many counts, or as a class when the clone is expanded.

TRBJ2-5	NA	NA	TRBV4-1	CASSQVGQFETQYF	TGCGCCAGCAGCCAAGTTGGACAGTTTGAGACCCAGTACTTC
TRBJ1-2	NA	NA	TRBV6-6	CASSKANYGYTF	TGTGCCAGCAGCAAAGCTAACTATGGCTACACCTTC
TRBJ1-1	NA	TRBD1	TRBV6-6	CASRSNRGHTEAFF	TGTGCCAGCAGGTCGAACAGGGGGCACACTGAAGCTTTCTTT
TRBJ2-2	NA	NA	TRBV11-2	CASSFHRSGELFF	TGTGCCAGCAGCTTCCACAGGTCCGGGGAGCTGTTTTTT
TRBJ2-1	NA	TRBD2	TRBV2	CASMGRERNNEQFF	TGTGCCAGCATGGGGCGGGAGAGAAACAATGAGCAGTTCTTC
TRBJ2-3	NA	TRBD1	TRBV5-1	CASSKVGQGADTQYF	TGCGCCAGCAGCAAAGTGGGACAGGGGGCAGATACGCAGTATTTT
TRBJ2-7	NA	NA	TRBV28	CASSSGVGSYEQYF	TGTGCCAGCAGTTCAGGGGTAGGGAGCTACGAGCAGTACTTC
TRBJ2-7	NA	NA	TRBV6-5	CASSPWRSYEQYF	TGTGCCAGCAGTCCTTGGCGCTCCTACGAGCAGTACTTC
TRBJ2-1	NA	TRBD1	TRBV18	CASSPLAGTAYNEQFF	TGTGCCAGCTCACCACTGGCCGGGACAGCCTACAATGAGCAGTTCTTC
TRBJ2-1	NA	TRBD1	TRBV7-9	CASSLGQGAYNEQFF	TGTGCCAGCAGCTTAGGACAGGGGGCCTACAATGAGCAGTTCTTC
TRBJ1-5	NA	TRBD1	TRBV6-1	CASTLGQGTGQPQHF	TGTGCCAGCACTTTGGGACAGGGGACGGGTCAGCCCCAGCATTTT
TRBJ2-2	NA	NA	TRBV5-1	CASSLAGDTGELFF	TGCGCCAGCAGCTTAGCAGGGGACACCGGGGAGCTGTTTTTT
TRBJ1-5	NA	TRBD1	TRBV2	CATKPRDRNQPQHF	TGTGCCACGAAACCCCGGGACAGAAATCAGCCCCAGCATTTT
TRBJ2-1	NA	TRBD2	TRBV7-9	CASSLGLAGPSSYNEQFF	TGTGCCAGCAGCTTAGGGTTAGCGGGACCGAGCTCCTACAATGAGCAGTTCTTC
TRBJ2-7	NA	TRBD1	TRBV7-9	CASTFTGQGASYEQYF	TGTGCCAGCACTTTTACGGGGCAGGGGGCATCGTACGAGCAGTACTTC
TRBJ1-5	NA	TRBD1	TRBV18	CASSLNPDPGGHQPQHF	TGTGCCAGCTCACTAAACCCCGACCCAGGGGGGCATCAGCCCCAGCATTTT
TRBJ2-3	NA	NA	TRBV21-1	CASSKSLEGGTDTQYF	TGTGCCAGCAGCAAGAGCCTGGAAGGGGGCACAGATACGCAGTATTTT
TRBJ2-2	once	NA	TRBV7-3	CASSYRHGELFF	TGTGCCAGCAGCTACAGGCACGGGGAGCTGTTTTTT
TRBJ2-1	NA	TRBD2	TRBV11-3	CASSLTSGTSGGAYNEQFF	TGTGCCAGCAGCTTAACTTCCGGGACTAGCGGGGGGGCCTACAATGAGCAGTTCTTC
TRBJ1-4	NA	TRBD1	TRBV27	CASSRLRTGDEKLFF	TGTGCCAGCAGCCGCCTCCGGACAGGGGATGAAAAACTGTTTTTT
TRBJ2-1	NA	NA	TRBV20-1	CSASAGGEQFF	TGCAGTGCTAGTGCAGGAGGTGAGCAGTTCTTC
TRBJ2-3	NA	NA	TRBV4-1	CASSQVARGTDTQYF	TGCGCCAGCAGCCAAGTCGCTAGGGGCACAGATACGCAGTATTTT
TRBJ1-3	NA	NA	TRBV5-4	CASSWGGAGGISGNTIYF	TGTGCCAGCAGCTGGGGGGGGGCCGGCGGGATCTCTGGAAACACCATATATTTT
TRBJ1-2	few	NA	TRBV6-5	CASSPDSWNYGYTF	TGTGCCAGCAGTCCGGACAGTTGGAACTATGGCTACACCTTC
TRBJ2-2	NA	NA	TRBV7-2	CASSFRGSYTGELFF	TGTGCCAGCAGCTTTCGAGGGTCATACACCGGGGAGCTGTTTTTT
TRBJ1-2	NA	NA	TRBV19	CASTPGSYGYTF	TGTGCCAGTACCCCCGGGAGCTATGGCTACACCTTC
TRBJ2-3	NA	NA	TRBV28	CASRTHGPPDTQYF	TGTGCCAGCAGGACACATGGACCGCCAGATACGCAGTATTTT
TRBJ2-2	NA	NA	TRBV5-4	CASSRGPPNTGELFF	TGTGCCAGCAGCCGCGGTCCTCCGAACACCGGGGAGCTGTTTTTT
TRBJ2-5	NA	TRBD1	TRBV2	CASKDRTGQETQYF	TGTGCCAGCAAAGATAGGACAGGGCAAGAGACCCAGTACTTC
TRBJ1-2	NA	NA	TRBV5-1	CASSFQVGPAGGYTF	TGCGCCAGCAGCTTCCAGGTGGGACCCGCTGGTGGCTACACCTTC
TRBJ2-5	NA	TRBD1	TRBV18	CASSPEGANGETQYF	TGTGCCAGCTCACCAGAGGGGGCGAATGGGGAGACCCAGTACTTC
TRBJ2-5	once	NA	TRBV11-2	CASSGAGTGGETQYF	TGTGCCAGCAGCGGGGCCGGGACTGGCGGCGAGACCCAGTACTTC
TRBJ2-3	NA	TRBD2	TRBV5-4	CASSLVVGLGISDTQYF	TGTGCCAGCAGCTTAGTGGTAGGACTAGGGATTTCAGATACGCAGTATTTT
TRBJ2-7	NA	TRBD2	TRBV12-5	CASGLAGIGLEQYF	TGTGCTAGTGGCCTAGCGGGGATAGGGCTCGAGCAGTACTTC
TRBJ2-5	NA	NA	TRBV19	CASSAQNFQETQYF	TGTGCCAGTAGTGCACAGAATTTCCAAGAGACCCAGTACTTC
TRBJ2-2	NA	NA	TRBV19	CASSTKTVSNTGELFF	TGTGCCAGTAGTACCAAGACAGTTTCGAACACCGGGGAGCTGTTTTTT
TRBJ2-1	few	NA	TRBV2	CASSSRTRMSSNEQFF	TGTGCCAGCAGTTCCCGGACCCGTATGAGCAGCAATGAGCAGTTCTTC
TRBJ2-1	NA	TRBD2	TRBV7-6	CASSLKASGGGGLPNEQFF	TGTGCCAGCAGCTTAAAGGCTAGCGGGGGAGGTGGGCTTCCCAATGAGCAGTTCTTC
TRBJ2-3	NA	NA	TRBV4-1	CASSQDLANTDTQYF	TGCGCCAGCAGCCAAGATCTAGCGAACACAGATACGCAGTATTTT
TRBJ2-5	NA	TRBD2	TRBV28	CASRHGGAAETQYF	TGTGCCAGCAGGCACGGGGGGGCGGCCGAGACCCAGTACTTC
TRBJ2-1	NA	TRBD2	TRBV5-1	CASTSGLAGDEQFF	TGCGCCAGCACCTCGGGACTAGCGGGAGATGAGCAGTTCTTC
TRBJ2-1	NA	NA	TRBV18	CASSRPNRVEQFF	TGTGCCAGCTCCCGCCCCAATCGAGTCGAGCAGTTCTTC
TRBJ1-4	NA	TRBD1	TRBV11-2	CASRTGTGVEKLFF	TGTGCCAGCAGAACCGGGACAGGCGTTGAAAAACTGTTTTTT
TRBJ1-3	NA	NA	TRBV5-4	CASSPGPSGNTIYF	TGTGCCAGCAGCCCGGGACCCTCTGGAAACACCATATATTTT
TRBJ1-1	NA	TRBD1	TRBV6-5	CASSYSGTGNTEAFF	TGTGCCAGCAGTTACTCCGGGACAGGCAACACTGAAGCTTTCTTT
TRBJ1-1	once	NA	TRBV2	CASSVVGENTEAFF	TGTGCCAGCAGTGTGGTGGGAGAGAACACTGAAGCTTTCTTT
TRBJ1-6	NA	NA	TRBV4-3	CASSQARSNYYNSPLHF	TGCGCCAGCAGCCAAGCACGGAGCAACTACTATAATTCACCCCTCCACTTT
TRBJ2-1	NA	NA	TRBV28	CASQQVITYNEQFF	TGTGCCAGCCAGCAGGTAATTACCTACAATGAGCAGTTCTTC
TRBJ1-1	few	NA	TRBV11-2	CASRLTAVNTEAFF	TGTGCCAGCAGACTGACAGCGGTGAACACTGAAGCTTTCTTT
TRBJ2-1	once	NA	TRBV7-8	CASSSLLGVNEQFF	TGTGCCAGCAGCTCCCTCCTGGGGGTCAATGAGCAGTTCTTC
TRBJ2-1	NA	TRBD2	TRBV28	CASSHHSSGRRSEQFF	TGTGCCAGCAGTCATCACTCTAGCGGGAGGAGGAGTGAGCAGTTCTTC
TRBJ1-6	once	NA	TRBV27	CASREGSSYNSPLHF	TGTGCCAGCAGGGAGGGGAGCTCCTATAATTCACCCCTCCACTTT
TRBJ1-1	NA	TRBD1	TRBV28	CASSLLDRGLGTEAFF	TGTGCCAGCAGTTTATTAGACAGGGGGCTCGGCACTGAAGCTTTCTTT
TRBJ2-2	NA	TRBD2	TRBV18	CASSPYILAGGTNTGELFF	TGTGCCAGCTCACCATATATCCTAGCGGGAGGAACGAACACCGGGGAGCTGTTTTTT
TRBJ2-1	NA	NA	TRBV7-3	CASSLGLNNEQFF	TGTGCCAGCAGCTTAGGGCTGAACAATGAGCAGTTCTTC